Sequencing of this TCR beta chain was carried out in a study of T-cell memory formation after mild COVID-19. About the research overall: Clustering of TCRs was largely donor specific. Overall study findings and caveats: Clonal second-wave expansions that peaked on day 37 had unconfirmed SARS-CoV-2 specificity.

As concerns this clonotype: Its specificity is unknown.

The 5'RACE method, run with constant-segment primers, produced TCR alpha and TCR beta cDNA libraries (carrying sample barcodes and UMIs). Each CDR3 protein gets one entry after TCRdb re-called the 5' RACE reads with MiXCR. The profile shows about 200,000 distinct CDR3 sequences, 9.5% of them singletons. Germline V lookup: CDR1 DFQATT, CDR2 SNEGSKA (reference sequence). V lost 5 bases to trimming and J lost 4 bases, with 13 bases between them. This CDR3 comprises 13 residues. V and J are TRBV20-1 and TRBJ2-3; either TRBD1 or TRBD2 may supply D (5 bases each). The clonotype comes from a man aged 18 to 35 who had mild COVID-19 (a few samples of this study predate the infection). Cell type and time point are not known. The sequenced sample was PBMCs or a T cell subset sorted from them (not recorded which). CDR3 nucleotides: TGCAGTGCTTTGTTTGGGACGCCAGATACGCAGTATTTT. Protein product: CSALFGTPDTQYF.